This is a list of T cell receptor beta chains from one sample in a study of T-cell memory formation after mild COVID-19. TCRdb itself ran the 5' RACE reads through MiXCR, one entry per CDR3 protein. Of under 350,000 distinct CDR3 sequences listed, 15% to 20% were seen once; the top ten hold roughly 25%. Sample: PBMCs or a T cell subset sorted from them (not recorded which). These receptors were obtained from a man younger than 35 who had mild COVID-19 (a few samples of this study predate the infection). Cell type and time point are not known. Both conserved end residues are part of each CDR3. Fields, in order: V gene, D gene, J gene, clone size, CDR3 DNA, CDR3 protein. D genes are given only for firm matches. Rows give clone size only sometimes, using once, few, many, or a class for an expanded clone.

TRBV5-1,.,TRBJ2-5,.,TGCGCCAGCGGATGGTCGGGAGAAGAGACCCAGTACTTC,CASGWSGEETQYF
TRBV30,.,TRBJ2-7,.,TGTGCCTGGAGTTCCACCCACCGAACCTACGAGCAGTACTTC,CAWSSTHRTYEQYF
TRBV29-1,.,TRBJ2-7,many,TGCAGCGTGGGGACGGCGGCCTACGAGCAGTACTTC,CSVGTAAYEQYF
TRBV4-1,.,TRBJ2-1,few,TGCGCCAGCAGCCAACCTGGGGGGGCCGGTGAGCAGTTCTTC,CASSQPGGAGEQFF
TRBV5-1,.,TRBJ2-1,few,TGCGCCAGCAGGGGTATTGAGCAGTTCTTC,CASRGIEQFF
TRBV6-5,.,TRBJ2-3,many,TGTGCCAGCAGTTACGCCTGGGCAGGGGTTGCAGATACGCAGTATTTT,CASSYAWAGVADTQYF
TRBV4-3,TRBD1,TRBJ1-6,few,TGCGCCAGCAGCCAAGATTGGGACAGGACTTATTCACCCCTCCACTTT,CASSQDWDRTYSPLHF
TRBV7-2,.,TRBJ2-3,.,TGTGCCAGCAGTTCCTCGGCAGGTGCAGATACGCAGTATTTT,CASSSSAGADTQYF
TRBV5-1,.,TRBJ1-6,few,TGCGCCAGCAGCTTGGTTCCGGATTCACCCCTCCACTTT,CASSLVPDSPLHF
TRBV12-3/TRBV12-4,.,TRBJ2-1,few,TGTGCCAGCAGTTTAGAGGCCAGGTCTGAGCAGTTCTTC,CASSLEARSEQFF
TRBV4-3,TRBD1,TRBJ1-1,few,TGCGCCAGCAGCCAAGGGGGGGCAGGGGGGACTGAAGCTTTCTTT,CASSQGGAGGTEAFF
TRBV11-2,.,TRBJ2-1,few,TGTGCCAGCAGCCCGACTAGTCCCTACAATGAGCAGTTCTTC,CASSPTSPYNEQFF
TRBV11-2,TRBD2,TRBJ2-3,.,TGTGCCAGCAGCTTCGAGCTAGCGGTTAGCACAGATACGCAGTATTTT,CASSFELAVSTDTQYF
TRBV2,.,TRBJ1-2,few,TGTGCCAGCAGTGAAGCCGGGGACTATGGCTACACCTTC,CASSEAGDYGYTF
TRBV28,.,TRBJ2-3,.,TGTGCCAGCAGTTCTTCCGGACAGCTCTTAAAACCTTCGGGGCAGTATTTT,CASSSSGQLLKPSGQYF
TRBV28,TRBD1,TRBJ1-1,few,TGTGCCAGCAGTTTAAGGGGAGGACAGGGTGGGGGAGCTTTCTTT,CASSLRGGQGGGAFF
TRBV6-2/TRBV6-3,TRBD1,TRBJ1-2,few,TGTGCCAGCAGTCTATCCAGACAGGGAAGCGGCTACACCTTC,CASSLSRQGSGYTF
TRBV28,TRBD1,TRBJ2-5,.,TGTGCCAGCAGTTTATCGCACAGGGGAGAGACCCAGTACTTC,CASSLSHRGETQYF
TRBV11-3,.,TRBJ1-3,.,TGTGCCAGCAGCTTAGGAGGAAGCTCTGGAAACACCATATATTTT,CASSLGGSSGNTIYF
TRBV7-2,TRBD1,TRBJ1-3,.,TGTGCCAGCAGCGAGGGACAGCCTGGAAACACCATATATTTT,CASSEGQPGNTIYF
TRBV20-1,.,TRBJ2-2,few,TGCAGTGCTAGAGGAGGGCTAGCGAGCGGGGAGCTGTTTTTT,CSARGGLASGELFF
TRBV12-3/TRBV12-4,.,TRBJ1-1,.,TGTGCCAGCAGTTTAGGCTCTGAAGCTTACTTT,CASSLGSEAYF
TRBV7-2,.,TRBJ2-4,few,TGTGCCAGCAGTTCCATGGGGAACATTCAGTACTTC,CASSSMGNIQYF
TRBV6-5,TRBD2,TRBJ2-3,few,TGTGCCACCGGAACTAGCGGGTCAGATACGCAGTATTTT,CATGTSGSDTQYF
TRBV5-1,.,TRBJ2-3,.,TGCGCCACCTACGACCTGGGGAGCACAGATACGCAGTATTTT,CATYDLGSTDTQYF
TRBV4-3,TRBD2,TRBJ2-3,few,TGCGCCAGCAGCCATAGCGGGGTGATGCCCGATACGCAGTATTTT,CASSHSGVMPDTQYF
TRBV7-2,TRBD1,TRBJ1-1,few,TGTGCCAGCAGCCGATACCCGGGGTCAGGGGGGAAAACTGAAGCTTTCTTT,CASSRYPGSGGKTEAFF
TRBV4-1,.,TRBJ2-7,few,TGCGCCAGCAGCCAATGGTACCCGAACAGCCTGGGGCCCTACGAGCAGTACTTC,CASSQWYPNSLGPYEQYF
TRBV12-3/TRBV12-4,.,TRBJ2-5,few,TGTGCCAGCAGTTTACGTCGGGATACGGAGACCCAGTACTTC,CASSLRRDTETQYF
TRBV6-5,TRBD2,TRBJ2-3,.,TGTGCCAGCACCGCTAGCGGGAATTACACAGATACGCAGTATTTT,CASTASGNYTDTQYF
TRBV29-1,.,TRBJ2-3,.,TGCAGCGATATTCAGACCCATCCCACGCAGTATTTT,CSDIQTHPTQYF
TRBV7-2,.,TRBJ1-1,.,TGTGCCAGCACCCCCCGGACCTGGGGGAACACTGAAGCTTTCTTT,CASTPRTWGNTEAFF
TRBV9,.,TRBJ2-2,few,TGTGCCAGCAGTCACACAGAGCCTCCCGGGGAGCTGTTTTTT,CASSHTEPPGELFF
TRBV20-1,.,TRBJ1-6,few,TGCAGTGCTAGAGATACACTTACCAATTCACCCCTCCACTTT,CSARDTLTNSPLHF
TRBV5-1,.,TRBJ2-3,.,TGCGCCAGCAGCCCGATAGCAGAATCCGATACGCAGTATTTT,CASSPIAESDTQYF
TRBV5-5,TRBD1,TRBJ2-1,few,TGTGCCAGCAGCTTGGGGACAGGGGGCGGCGGTGAGCAGTTCTTC,CASSLGTGGGGEQFF
TRBV2,.,TRBJ1-6,few,TGTGCCAGCAGGACGGACGGCAATTCACCCCTCCACTTT,CASRTDGNSPLHF
TRBV10-3,.,TRBJ2-7,.,TGTGCCATCAGTGAAGTGGGTAGCGAGCAGTACTTC,CAISEVGSEQYF
TRBV7-9,TRBD2,TRBJ2-1,few,TGTGCCAGCAGCTTAGTGCCTCCGCGGGGGGGCTATGAGCAGTTCTTC,CASSLVPPRGGYEQFF
TRBV7-2,.,TRBJ2-6,.,TGTGCCAGCAGCCGGGGCAGGGCAGGGGCCAACGTCCTGACTTTC,CASSRGRAGANVLTF
TRBV5-1,.,TRBJ2-3,few,TGCGCCAGCAGCCTTCGACCGGGACACCGACTCACAGATACGCAGTATTTT,CASSLRPGHRLTDTQYF
TRBV4-1,TRBD2,TRBJ2-1,.,TGCGCCAGCAGCCGCGGCTGGGGCGGGGGGGATAATGAGCAGTTCTTC,CASSRGWGGGDNEQFF